This paragraph covers one T cell receptor (beta chain) sequence. This record belongs to a study of blood T cell repertoires in COVID-19. Measured with immunoSEQ multiplex PCR; TCRdb has only the in-frame clones, and not every one. The data contain 300,000 to 350,000 clones, 80% to 90% of them singletons. The ends were cut back, 4 bases at V and 6 bases at J, with 10 bases in the middle. There are 13 residues in the CDR3. Germline CDR1 KGHSH, CDR2 LQKENI. Sequenced: PBMCs or T cells enriched from blood (not recorded which). The chain links TRBV18 to TRBJ2-1; D may be TRBD2 (5 bases). The sequence derives from a woman in her thirties or forties with acute COVID-19. The CDR3 DNA reads TGTGCCAGCTCACTCACTAGAAGCAATGAGCAGTTCTTC. It encodes CASSLTRSNEQFF.